These T cell receptor beta chains were read from a single sample in a study of T cell repertoires in cytomegalovirus infection. These receptors' targets are unknown. TCRdb fed the reads into MiXCR, producing one record per CDR3 protein. The data show 360,000 or so distinct CDR3 sequences, around a third seen once. The input for sequencing was cultured PBMCs, taken from culture after CMV antigen stimulation. Receptors were obtained from a human donor in good health (CMV status not recorded). Some clones in this sample may be carry-over from other donors' samples. The CDR3 runs from the conserved cysteine through the conserved F or W. A D gene is named only where the DNA matches it firmly. Rows may omit the clone size; those that give it use once, few, many or a size class.

j_call: TRBJ2-7; v_call: TRBV2; d_call: TRBD1; clone_size: NA; cdr3_aa: CATKLGQGAEQYF; cdr3_nt: TGTGCCACAAAACTGGGACAGGGGGCCGAGCAGTACTTC
j_call: TRBJ2-3; v_call: TRBV4-1; d_call: NA; clone_size: NA; cdr3_aa: CASSQYGGGADTQYF; cdr3_nt: TGCGCCAGCAGCCAATACGGGGGCGGCGCAGATACGCAGTATTTT
j_call: TRBJ1-3; v_call: TRBV15; d_call: NA; clone_size: NA; cdr3_aa: CTTTPGLTGNTIYF; cdr3_nt: TGTACCACCACCCCCGGCTTAACAGGAAACACCATATATTTT
j_call: TRBJ2-3; v_call: TRBV10-3; d_call: TRBD2; clone_size: NA; cdr3_aa: CAIREGLATDTQYF; cdr3_nt: TGTGCCATCCGTGAAGGACTAGCGACAGATACGCAGTATTTT
j_call: TRBJ1-4; v_call: TRBV7-8; d_call: NA; clone_size: NA; cdr3_aa: CASSLNYGNEKLFF; cdr3_nt: TGTGCCAGCAGCTTAAATTATGGTAATGAAAAACTGTTTTTT
j_call: TRBJ1-6; v_call: TRBV6-5; d_call: NA; clone_size: NA; cdr3_aa: CASREDRVNSPLHF; cdr3_nt: TGTGCCAGCAGGGAGGACAGAGTTAATTCACCCCTCCACTTT
j_call: TRBJ2-6; v_call: TRBV2; d_call: NA; clone_size: NA; cdr3_aa: CASSDSYRWAGPTALTF; cdr3_nt: TGTGCCAGCAGTGATTCGTACAGGTGGGCCGGGCCAACCGCCCTGACTTTC
j_call: TRBJ2-3; v_call: TRBV12-3/TRBV12-4; d_call: NA; clone_size: NA; cdr3_aa: CASRGSGYLSTDTQYF; cdr3_nt: TGTGCCAGTAGGGGTAGCGGTTACCTAAGCACAGATACGCAGTATTTT
j_call: TRBJ2-3; v_call: TRBV7-9; d_call: TRBD2; clone_size: many; cdr3_aa: CASKLAGITDTQYF; cdr3_nt: TGTGCCAGCAAATTAGCGGGGATAACAGATACGCAGTATTTT
j_call: TRBJ1-2; v_call: TRBV14; d_call: TRBD1; clone_size: once; cdr3_aa: CASSQETGRDGYTF; cdr3_nt: TGTGCCAGCAGCCAAGAGACAGGGAGAGATGGCTACACCTTC
j_call: TRBJ2-7; v_call: TRBV29-1; d_call: NA; clone_size: NA; cdr3_aa: CSVEDKGYEQYF; cdr3_nt: TGCAGCGTTGAAGATAAGGGGTACGAGCAGTACTTC
j_call: TRBJ1-2; v_call: TRBV24-1; d_call: TRBD1; clone_size: few; cdr3_aa: CATSDSGQGNYGYTF; cdr3_nt: TGTGCCACCAGTGATTCCGGACAGGGCAACTATGGCTACACCTTC
j_call: TRBJ1-1; v_call: TRBV28; d_call: NA; clone_size: few; cdr3_aa: CASSRDGLGHIRAFF; cdr3_nt: TGTGCCAGCAGTCGGGACGGTCTTGGTCATATCCGCGCTTTCTTT
j_call: TRBJ1-1; v_call: TRBV6-1; d_call: NA; clone_size: NA; cdr3_aa: CASSYAGDEAFF; cdr3_nt: TGTGCCAGCAGTTATGCAGGAGATGAAGCTTTCTTT
j_call: TRBJ2-1; v_call: TRBV28; d_call: NA; clone_size: NA; cdr3_aa: CASTLDGLGPHYNEQFF; cdr3_nt: TGTGCCAGCACCTTGGATGGCTTAGGGCCGCATTACAATGAGCAGTTCTTC
j_call: TRBJ1-5; v_call: TRBV7-2; d_call: NA; clone_size: NA; cdr3_aa: CASSLEVFQPQHF; cdr3_nt: TGTGCCAGCAGCTTAGAGGTTTTTCAGCCCCAGCATTTT
j_call: TRBJ1-5; v_call: TRBV10-2; d_call: TRBD1; clone_size: NA; cdr3_aa: CASSDLATGVDQPQHF; cdr3_nt: TGCGCCAGCAGTGACCTGGCAACAGGGGTAGATCAGCCCCAGCATTTT
j_call: TRBJ2-1; v_call: TRBV19; d_call: TRBD2; clone_size: NA; cdr3_aa: CASSILAGIFDEQFF; cdr3_nt: TGTGCCAGTAGTATCCTAGCGGGAATATTTGATGAGCAGTTCTTC
j_call: TRBJ1-2; v_call: TRBV6-1; d_call: TRBD1; clone_size: NA; cdr3_aa: CASKPGQGEPYGYTF; cdr3_nt: TGTGCCAGCAAACCGGGACAGGGGGAACCCTATGGCTACACCTTC
j_call: TRBJ2-3; v_call: TRBV30; d_call: NA; clone_size: NA; cdr3_aa: CAWDTGTDTQYF; cdr3_nt: TGTGCCTGGGACACCGGCACAGATACGCAGTATTTT
j_call: TRBJ2-2; v_call: TRBV10-3; d_call: TRBD2; clone_size: NA; cdr3_aa: CAITPSGRGAGELFF; cdr3_nt: TGTGCCATCACCCCAAGCGGGAGAGGGGCCGGGGAGCTGTTTTTT
j_call: TRBJ2-5; v_call: TRBV7-6; d_call: NA; clone_size: many; cdr3_aa: CASSWDFPDGTQYF; cdr3_nt: TGTGCCAGCAGCTGGGATTTTCCTGACGGGACCCAGTACTTC
j_call: TRBJ2-7; v_call: TRBV6-2/TRBV6-3; d_call: TRBD2; clone_size: few; cdr3_aa: CASSSPGLAGVYEQYF; cdr3_nt: TGTGCCAGCAGTTCCCCGGGACTAGCGGGGGTCTACGAGCAGTACTTC